A selection of T cell receptor beta chains follows, all from one sample in a study of blood T cell repertoires in COVID-19. Here immunoSEQ multiplex PCR was the method, and the copy in TCRdb shows in-frame clones only, minus some. The sample includes some 460,000 clones, around 90% seen only once; the top ten take roughly 0.72%. The sequencing sample was made of PBMCs or T cells enriched from blood (not recorded which). Receptors originate from a woman aged 18-29 years who had recovered from COVID-19. Each CDR3 is given with its conserved first and last residue. The order of the fields is J gene, clone size, D gene, V gene, CDR3 protein, CDR3 DNA. A D gene is named only where the DNA matches it firmly. Part of the rows lack a size; the others show once, few, many or a class for expanded clones.

J: TRBJ1-3; size: NA; D: NA; V: TRBV28; CDR3: CASSLVGVESGNTIYF; DNA: TGTGCCAGCAGTTTGGTAGGGGTAGAGAGTGGAAACACCATATATTTT
J: TRBJ1-3; size: NA; D: NA; V: TRBV30; CDR3: CAWSVLGLTGNTIYF; DNA: TGTGCCTGGAGTGTACTGGGACTCACTGGAAACACCATATATTTT
J: TRBJ1-6; size: NA; D: NA; V: TRBV5-1; CDR3: CASSLTGNNSPLHF; DNA: TGCGCCAGCAGCTTGACAGGAAATAATTCACCCCTCCACTTT
J: TRBJ1-4; size: NA; D: NA; V: TRBV19; CDR3: CASSKDRKGEKLFF; DNA: TGTGCCAGTAGCAAGGACAGAAAGGGGGAAAAACTGTTTTTT
J: TRBJ1-1; size: NA; D: NA; V: TRBV6-5; CDR3: CASRPMGAGNTEAFF; DNA: TGTGCCAGCAGACCTATGGGGGCGGGGAACACTGAAGCTTTCTTT
J: TRBJ1-2; size: NA; D: NA; V: TRBV5-6; CDR3: CASSLGGSANYGYTF; DNA: TGTGCCAGCAGCTTGGGAGGGTCGGCTAACTATGGCTACACCTTC
J: TRBJ1-5; size: few; D: NA; V: TRBV11-2; CDR3: CASTLSGGAGQPQHF; DNA: TGTGCCAGCACCCTCAGTGGGGGGGCAGGTCAGCCCCAGCATTTT
J: TRBJ1-2; size: once; D: TRBD1; V: TRBV2; CDR3: CASSVGQGPWGYTF; DNA: TGTGCCAGCAGTGTTGGACAGGGTCCTTGGGGCTACACCTTC
J: TRBJ2-3; size: NA; D: TRBD2; V: TRBV2; CDR3: CASSLTSGSTDTQYF; DNA: TGTGCCAGCAGCCTGACTAGCGGAAGCACAGATACGCAGTATTTT
J: TRBJ2-1; size: NA; D: NA; V: TRBV7-2; CDR3: CATRGSVGVDEQFF; DNA: TGTGCCACTAGGGGGTCGGTGGGGGTCGATGAGCAGTTCTTC
J: TRBJ2-6; size: NA; D: NA; V: TRBV3-1/TRBV3-2; CDR3: CASSQSGTTGSLSGANVLTF; DNA: TGTGCCAGCAGCCAGTCGGGGACCACAGGGTCCCTCTCTGGGGCCAACGTCCTGACTTTC
J: TRBJ1-1; size: NA; D: NA; V: TRBV2; CDR3: CASSEMQGYTEAFF; DNA: TGTGCCAGCAGTGAGATGCAGGGATACACTGAAGCTTTCTTT
J: TRBJ1-3; size: NA; D: NA; V: TRBV28; CDR3: CASSLAGLHSGNTIYF; DNA: TGTGCCAGCAGCCTTGCAGGACTTCACTCTGGAAACACCATATATTTT
J: TRBJ1-6; size: NA; D: NA; V: TRBV10-1; CDR3: CASSDSLGNSPLHF; DNA: TGCGCCAGCAGTGACAGCCTCGGGAATTCACCCCTCCACTTT
J: TRBJ2-2; size: NA; D: NA; V: TRBV10-3; CDR3: CAISSSGTSNTGELFF; DNA: TGTGCCATCAGTTCCTCTGGGACATCGAACACCGGGGAGCTGTTTTTT
J: TRBJ2-7; size: NA; D: NA; V: TRBV24-1; CDR3: CATSDAGGLGEQYF; DNA: TGTGCCACCAGTGATGCCGGAGGGCTCGGCGAGCAGTACTTC
J: TRBJ2-3; size: NA; D: TRBD1; V: TRBV3-1/TRBV3-2; CDR3: CASSHSRRDRDTDTQYF; DNA: TGTGCCAGCAGCCATAGTCGCCGGGACAGGGACACAGATACGCAGTATTTT
J: TRBJ1-2; size: NA; D: NA; V: TRBV6-5; CDR3: CASSYLGSFMRGYTF; DNA: TGTGCCAGCAGTTACTTGGGCTCCTTTATGAGAGGCTACACCTTC
J: TRBJ2-1; size: NA; D: NA; V: TRBV2; CDR3: CASSVRHYNEQFF; DNA: TGTGCCAGCAGTGTGCGGCACTACAATGAGCAGTTCTTC
J: TRBJ2-7; size: NA; D: NA; V: TRBV20-1; CDR3: CSASSPSSYEQYF; DNA: TGCAGTGCTAGTAGCCCGAGCTCCTACGAGCAGTACTTC
J: TRBJ2-1; size: NA; D: NA; V: TRBV6-5; CDR3: CASSKGEQNEQFF; DNA: TGTGCCAGCAGCAAGGGAGAACAAAATGAGCAGTTCTTC
J: TRBJ2-2; size: NA; D: TRBD2; V: TRBV11-3; CDR3: CASTRGDPTGELFF; DNA: TGTGCCAGCACCCGGGGGGACCCAACCGGGGAGCTGTTTTTT